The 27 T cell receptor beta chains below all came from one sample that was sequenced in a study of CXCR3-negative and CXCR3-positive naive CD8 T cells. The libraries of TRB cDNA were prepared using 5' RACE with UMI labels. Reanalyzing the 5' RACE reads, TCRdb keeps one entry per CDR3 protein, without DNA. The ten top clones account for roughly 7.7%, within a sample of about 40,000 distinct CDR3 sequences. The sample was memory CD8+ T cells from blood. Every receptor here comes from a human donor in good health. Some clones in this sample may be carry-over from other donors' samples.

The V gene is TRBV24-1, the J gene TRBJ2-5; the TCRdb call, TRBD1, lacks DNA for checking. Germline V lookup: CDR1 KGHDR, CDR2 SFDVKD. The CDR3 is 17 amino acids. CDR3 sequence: CATSDPNLPGRQETQYF.

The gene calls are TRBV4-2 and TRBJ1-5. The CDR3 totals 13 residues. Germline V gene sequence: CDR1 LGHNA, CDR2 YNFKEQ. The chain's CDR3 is CASSQDPGQPQHF.

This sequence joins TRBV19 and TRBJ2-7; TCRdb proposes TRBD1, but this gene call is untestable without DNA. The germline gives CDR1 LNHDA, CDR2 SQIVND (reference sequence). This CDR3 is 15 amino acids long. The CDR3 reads CASSKGQGMVYEQYF.

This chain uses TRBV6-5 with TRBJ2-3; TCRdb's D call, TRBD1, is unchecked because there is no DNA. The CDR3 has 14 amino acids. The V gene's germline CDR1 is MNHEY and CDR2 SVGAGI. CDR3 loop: CASSTYGGTDTQYF.

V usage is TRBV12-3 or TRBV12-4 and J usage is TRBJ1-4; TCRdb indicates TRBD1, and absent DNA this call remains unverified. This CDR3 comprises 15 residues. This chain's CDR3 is CASSFGDRGREKLFF.

CDR3: CASSPSPRGEETQYF. The chain recombines TRBV7-7 with TRBJ2-5; as DNA is missing, the TRBD2 call by TCRdb cannot be tested. This CDR3 is built from 15 residues. The germline CDR1 and CDR2 sequences are SSHAT and FNYEAQ (reference sequence).

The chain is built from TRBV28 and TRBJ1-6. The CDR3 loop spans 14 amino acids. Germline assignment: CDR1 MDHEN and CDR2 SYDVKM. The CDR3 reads CASSLYRGNSPLHF.

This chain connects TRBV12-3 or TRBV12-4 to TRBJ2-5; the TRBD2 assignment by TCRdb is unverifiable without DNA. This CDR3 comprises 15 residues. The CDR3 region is CASSFRRELQETQYF.

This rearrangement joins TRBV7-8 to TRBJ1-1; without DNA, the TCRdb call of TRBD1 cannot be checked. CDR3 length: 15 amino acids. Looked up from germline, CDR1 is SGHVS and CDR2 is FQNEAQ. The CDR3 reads CASSLARQGGTEAFF.

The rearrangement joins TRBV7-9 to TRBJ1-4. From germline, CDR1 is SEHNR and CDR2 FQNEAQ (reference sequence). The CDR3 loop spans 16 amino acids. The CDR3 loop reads CASSPRGGSEQEKLFF.

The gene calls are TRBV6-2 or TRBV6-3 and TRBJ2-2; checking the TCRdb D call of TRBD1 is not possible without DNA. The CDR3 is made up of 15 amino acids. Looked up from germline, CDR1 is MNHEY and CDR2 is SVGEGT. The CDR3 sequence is CASSPADKTTGELFF.

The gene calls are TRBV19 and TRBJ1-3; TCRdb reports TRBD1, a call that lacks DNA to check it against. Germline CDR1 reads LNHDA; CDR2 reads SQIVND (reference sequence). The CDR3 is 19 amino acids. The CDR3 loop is CASSTVDSRLESSGNTIYF.

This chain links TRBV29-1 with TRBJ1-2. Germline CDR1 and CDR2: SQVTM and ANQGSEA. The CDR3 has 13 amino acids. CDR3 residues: CSVTNPTDYGYTF.

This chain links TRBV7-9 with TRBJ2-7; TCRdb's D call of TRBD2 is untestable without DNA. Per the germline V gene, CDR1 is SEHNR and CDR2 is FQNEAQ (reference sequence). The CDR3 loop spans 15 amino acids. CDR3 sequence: CASSERAGGFYEQYF.

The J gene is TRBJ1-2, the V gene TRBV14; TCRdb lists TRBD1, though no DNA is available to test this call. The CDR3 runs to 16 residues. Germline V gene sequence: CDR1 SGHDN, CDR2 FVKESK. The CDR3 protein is CASSGRGQGAFYGYTF.

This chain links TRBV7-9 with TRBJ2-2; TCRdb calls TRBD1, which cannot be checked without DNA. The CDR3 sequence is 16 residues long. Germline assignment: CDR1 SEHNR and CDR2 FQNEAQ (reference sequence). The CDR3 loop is CASSLTASGPTGELFF.

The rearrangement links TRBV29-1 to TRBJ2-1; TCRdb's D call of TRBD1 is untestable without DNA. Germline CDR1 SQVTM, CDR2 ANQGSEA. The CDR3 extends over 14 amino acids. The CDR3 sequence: CSVLTGGPYNEQFF.

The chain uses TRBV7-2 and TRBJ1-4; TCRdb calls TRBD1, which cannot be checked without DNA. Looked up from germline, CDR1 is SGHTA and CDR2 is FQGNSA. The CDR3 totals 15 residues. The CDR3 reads CASSPVGQTNEKLFF. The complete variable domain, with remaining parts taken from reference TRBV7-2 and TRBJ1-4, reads GAGVSQSPSNKVTEKGKDVELRCDPISGHTALYWYRQSLGQGLEFLIYFQGNSAPDKSGLPSDRFSAERTGGSVSTLTIQRTQQEDSAVYLCASSPVGQTNEKLFFGSGTQLSVL.

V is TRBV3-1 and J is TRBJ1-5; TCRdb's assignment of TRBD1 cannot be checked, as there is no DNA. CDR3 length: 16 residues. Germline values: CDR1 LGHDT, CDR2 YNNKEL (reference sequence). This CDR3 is CASSQGIPTGHQPQHF.

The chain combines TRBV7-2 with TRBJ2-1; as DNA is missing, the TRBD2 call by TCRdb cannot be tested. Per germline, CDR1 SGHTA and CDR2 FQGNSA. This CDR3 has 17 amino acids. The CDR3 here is CASSLDSAGGPSDEQFF. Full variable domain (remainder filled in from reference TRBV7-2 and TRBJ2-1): GAGVSQSPSNKVTEKGKDVELRCDPISGHTALYWYRQSLGQGLEFLIYFQGNSAPDKSGLPSDRFSAERTGGSVSTLTIQRTQQEDSAVYLCASSLDSAGGPSDEQFFGPGTRLTVL.

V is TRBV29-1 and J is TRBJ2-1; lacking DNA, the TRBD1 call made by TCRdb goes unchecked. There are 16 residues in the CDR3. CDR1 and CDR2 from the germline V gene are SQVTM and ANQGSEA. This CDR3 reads CSVVYSDRGVGIEQFF.

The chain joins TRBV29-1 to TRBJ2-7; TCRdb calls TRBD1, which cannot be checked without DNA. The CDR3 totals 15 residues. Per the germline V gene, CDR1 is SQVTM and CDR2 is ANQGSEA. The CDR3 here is CSVPIRDTMSYEQYF.

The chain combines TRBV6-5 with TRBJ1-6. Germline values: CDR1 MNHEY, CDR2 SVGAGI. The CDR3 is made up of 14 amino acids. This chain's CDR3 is CASSQDFYNSPLHF.

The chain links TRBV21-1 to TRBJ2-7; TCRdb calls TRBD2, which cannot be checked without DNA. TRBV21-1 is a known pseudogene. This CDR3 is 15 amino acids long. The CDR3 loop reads CASSKGEDKLYEQYF.

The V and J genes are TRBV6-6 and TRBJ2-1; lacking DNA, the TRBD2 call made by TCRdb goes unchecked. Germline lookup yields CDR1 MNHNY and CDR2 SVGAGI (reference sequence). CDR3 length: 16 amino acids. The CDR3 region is CASSPGTRRQHNEQFF.

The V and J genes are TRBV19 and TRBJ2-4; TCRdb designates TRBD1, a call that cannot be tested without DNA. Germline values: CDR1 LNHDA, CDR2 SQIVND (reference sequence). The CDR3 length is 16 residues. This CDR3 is CASSPDRGRHIDIQYF.

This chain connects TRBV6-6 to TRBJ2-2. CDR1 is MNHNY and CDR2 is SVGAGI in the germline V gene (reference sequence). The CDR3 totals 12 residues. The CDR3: CASSFGPGELFF.